A single sample gave rise to the 19 T cell receptor beta chains below, sequenced in a study of neurological immune-mediated disorders. TCRdb reprocessed the 5' RACE reads with MiXCR, giving one entry per CDR3 protein. In the table there are 48,000 or so distinct CDR3 sequences, about a tenth of which are singletons. Sequencing was carried out using PBMCs. The receptors originated from a woman between 40 and 55 years old with HTLV-1-associated myelopathy (HAM/TSP).

The sample holds many counts of this clonotype. V is TRBV5-1 and J is TRBJ2-2; possible D gene TRBD2, 5 bases. The CDR3 contains 15 residues. V was trimmed by 0 bases and J by 2 bases, leaving 8 bases between them. The germline gives CDR1 SGHRS, CDR2 YFSETQ. Here the CDR3 reads CASSLASPNTGELFF. The CDR3 DNA reads TGCGCCAGCAGCTTGGCTAGCCCTAACACCGGGGAGCTGTTTTTT.

This clonotype appeared many times. V usage is TRBV4-3 and J usage is TRBJ2-5, with D perhaps assigned TRBD1 or TRBD2 (5 bases each). The CDR3 is made up of 13 amino acids. The ends were cut back, 4 bases at V and 5 bases at J, with 11 bases in the middle. The germline CDR1 and CDR2 sequences are LGHNA and YSLEER. DNA of the CDR3: TGCGCCAGCAGCCCCAGGGAGTGGGAGACCCAGTACTTC. As protein: CASSPREWETQYF.

Many counts were recorded for this clonotype. This sequence joins TRBV29-1 and TRBJ1-1; D is undetermined. CDR3 length: 12 residues. Trimming shortened V by 0 bases and J by 1 base, and 3 bases separated the two germline ends. The germline V gene encodes CDR1 SQVTM and CDR2 ANQGSEA. CDR3 residues: CSVEDPNTEAFF. DNA for the CDR3: TGCAGCGTTGAAGATCCGAACACTGAAGCTTTCTTT.

This clonotype showed up many times. The chain employs TRBV7-9 and TRBJ2-1, with D perhaps given as TRBD1 or TRBD2 (5 bases each). The CDR3 is 16 amino acids. CDR1 SEHNR and CDR2 FQNEAQ come from the germline V gene (reference sequence). The V gene lost 2 bases and the J gene lost 3 bases, with 14 bases spanning the gap. For the CDR3, the DNA is TGTGCCAGCAGCTTAACCCGGGGCCGAGTCTACAATGAGCAGTTCTTC. Translation gives CASSLTRGRVYNEQFF.

This clonotype was counted many times. J is TRBJ2-7 and V is TRBV21-1. TRBV21-1 is shown as a pseudogene. This CDR3 is built from 13 residues. The CDR3 nucleotides are TGTGCCAGCAGCGGACCACGAGTATGCGAGCAGTACTTC. The encoded protein is CASSGPRVCEQYF.

The table lists this clonotype with many counts. The CDR3 spells CASSLLDTSTDTQYF. The DNA of the CDR3 is TGCGCCAGCAGCCTTCTGGACACCAGCACAGATACGCAGTATTTT. The V and J genes are TRBV5-1 and TRBJ2-3; a possible D gene is TRBD1 (5 bases). This CDR3 contains 15 residues. CDR1 and CDR2 (germline): SGHRS, YFSETQ. Trimming stripped 4 bases from V and 0 bases from J, with 12 bases between.

This clonotype was recorded many times. The chain uses TRBV6-2 or TRBV6-3 and TRBJ2-2; tentatively, D is TRBD1 (6 bases). V lost 10 bases to trimming and J lost 1 base, with 16 bases between them. This CDR3 region has 15 residues. Per the germline V gene, CDR1 is MNHEY and CDR2 is SVGEGT. The CDR3 loop is CATKPGTLNTGELFF. The CDR3, as DNA: TGTGCCACCAAACCCGGGACATTGAACACCGGGGAGCTGTTTTTT.

The table lists this clonotype with many counts. V and J are TRBV10-2 and TRBJ2-2, with D possibly being TRBD1 or TRBD2 (5 bases each). This CDR3 region has 15 residues. V was clipped by 1 base and J by 6 bases, with 12 bases between them. The germline V gene encodes CDR1 WSHSY and CDR2 SAAADI. The DNA of the CDR3 is TGCGCCAGCAGTGAGTTGGGACCTTTCCCCGGGGAGCTGTTTTTT. It codes for CASSELGPFPGELFF.

V is TRBV28 and J is TRBJ1-5, with a weak D call TRBD1 (5 bases). V lost 0 bases and J 2 bases, leaving 8 bases between the germline ends. This CDR3 spans 15 amino acids. CDR1 and CDR2 (germline): MDHEN, SYDVKM. The CDR3 DNA reads as TGTGCCAGCAGTTTATGGGGGGGGGGCAATCAGCCCCAGCATTTT. Its translation is CASSLWGGGNQPQHF.

This clonotype came up many times. The chain is built from TRBV15 and TRBJ2-7; D remains unclear. V dropped 0 bases and J dropped 2 bases, with 8 bases sitting between them. Germline V lookup: CDR1 LNHNV, CDR2 YYDKDF (reference sequence). The CDR3 is 14 residues long. CDR3 region: CATSRDLQAYEQYF. The CDR3 region has the DNA TGTGCCACCAGCAGAGATTTGCAGGCCTACGAGCAGTACTTC.

This clonotype was detected ten times or more. V and J are TRBV12-3 or TRBV12-4 and TRBJ1-2, with no clear D. The CDR3 length is 15 residues. Trimming left V 5 bases short and J 0 bases short, with 13 bases between. The CDR3 reads CASSPIPVANYGYTF. CDR3 coding DNA: TGTGCCAGCAGTCCCATTCCCGTAGCTAACTATGGCTACACCTTC.

On this clonotype itself: A read error may explain this, as a much larger clone is one base away. The genes are TRBV6-5 and TRBJ2-1, with D possibly being TRBD2 (7 bases). This CDR3 has 14 amino acids. Germline V gives CDR1 MNHEY, CDR2 SVGAGI. V was clipped by 7 bases and J by 7 bases, with 17 bases between them. For the CDR3, the DNA is TGTGCCAGCAACATAGTGGGGGGGCGGAATGAGCAGTTCTTC. Its protein product is CASNIVGGRNEQFF.

This clonotype occurred once. The chain is built from TRBV14 and TRBJ2-7; D unclear. Germline CDR1 and CDR2: SGHDN and FVKESK. V was pared by 1 base and J by 1 base, with 5 bases between. This CDR3 spans 13 amino acids. The CDR3 coding sequence is TGTGCCAGCAGCCAAGGCAGATCCTACGAGCAGTACTTC. It is translated as CASSQGRSYEQYF.

This clonotype showed up many times. This rearrangement joins TRBV5-1 to TRBJ2-7, with 9 bases matching TRBD1. The CDR3 sequence is 15 residues long. CDR1 SGHRS and CDR2 YFSETQ come from the germline V gene. V trimming: 9 bases; J trimming: 3 bases; junction bases outside the gene matches: 13. CDR3 coding DNA: TGCGCCACCGCAGACGGACAGGGGAACTACTACGAGCAGTACTTC. The encoded protein is CATADGQGNYYEQYF. Filled out from reference TRBV5-1 and TRBJ2-7, the complete variable domain reads KAGVTQTPRYLIKTRGQQVTLSCSPISGHRSVSWYQQTPGQGLQFLFEYFSETQRNKGNFPGRFSGRQFSNSRSEMNVSTLELGDSALYLCATADGQGNYYEQYFGPGTRLTVT.

The sample holds many counts of this clonotype. The gene calls are TRBV24-1 and TRBJ2-3; a possible D gene is TRBD2 (6 bases). The CDR3 length is 14 residues. Germline V gene lookup returns CDR1 KGHDR and CDR2 SFDVKD. V lost 3 bases, J lost 3 bases, and 9 bases lay in between. The CDR3 region is CATSDLARTDTQYF. For the CDR3, the DNA is TGTGCCACCAGTGATCTAGCGCGGACAGATACGCAGTATTTT.

At least ten counts were recorded for this clonotype. The chain recombines TRBV7-2 with TRBJ1-2; 8 nucleotides match TRBD1. V shed 4 bases and J 8 bases; nucleotides not matched to a gene: 9. The CDR3 is made up of 14 amino acids. Germline CDR1 is SGHTA and CDR2 is FQGNSA. The CDR3 spells CASSSTDRVVGYTF. CDR3 sequence (DNA): TGTGCCAGCAGCTCTACGGACAGGGTGGTGGGCTACACCTTC.

By share of the sample, this clonotype is medium-sized (0.01 to 0.1%). The CDR3 here is CASSAGQPNEKLFF. In nucleotides, the CDR3 is TGCGCCAGCAGCGCGGGACAGCCTAATGAAAAACTGTTTTTT. The V call is TRBV5-1, the J call TRBJ1-4, with 7 nucleotides matching TRBD1. V lost 4 bases, J lost 3 bases, and 3 bases stayed unmatched. This CDR3 has 14 amino acids. The germline gives CDR1 SGHRS, CDR2 YFSETQ.

This clonotype showed up many times. The chain recombines TRBV6-5 with TRBJ1-2; TRBD1 agrees at 8 bases. This CDR3 is 14 amino acids long. The junction had 9 bases not matched to a gene; V was cut back by 6 bases and J by 6 bases. Germline V lookup: CDR1 MNHEY, CDR2 SVGAGI. For the CDR3, the DNA is TGTGCCAGCAGATTTATCTCAGGGGGCGATGGCTACACCTTC. Its translation is CASRFISGGDGYTF.

In this sample, this clonotype turned up many times. The rearrangement uses TRBV7-8 and TRBJ1-3; the D is unclear. Germline V gene data show CDR1 as SGHVS and CDR2 as FQNEAQ. V gave up 5 bases and J gave up 2 bases, with 10 bases separating them. This CDR3 is 14 amino acids long. In nucleotides, the CDR3 is TGTGCCAGCAGCCCAGCTTTGCCTGGAAACACCATATATTTT. It encodes CASSPALPGNTIYF.